The entry below describes one TCR beta chain. The data belong to a study of early T cells in non-severe SARS-CoV-2 infection. Germline V lookup: CDR1 SGHTA, CDR2 FQGNSA. The germline V and J ends were trimmed by 0 bases and 2 bases, with 16 bases remaining between them. The CDR3 runs to 17 residues. TCRdb re-called the 5' RACE reads through MiXCR, storing one row per CDR3 protein. The sample holds roughly 24,000 distinct CDR3 sequences, 5% seen once. The chain carries TRBV7-2 and TRBJ1-1; no definite D call. The sequenced sample consisted of whole blood. This TCR was sampled from an adult who was a healthcare worker with PCR-confirmed SARS-CoV-2 infection or an uninfected control (not recorded which). In nucleotides, the CDR3 is TGTGCCAGCAGCTTAGCCTCGGTCGGGCAGGTTAACACTGAAGCTTTCTTT. Translation: CASSLASVGQVNTEAFF. Combining the CDR3 with reference TRBV7-2 and TRBJ1-1 gives the whole variable domain GAGVSQSPSNKVTEKGKDVELRCDPISGHTALYWYRQSLGQGLEFLIYFQGNSAPDKSGLPSDRFSAERTGGSVSTLTIQRTQQEDSAVYLCASSLASVGQVNTEAFFGQGTRLTVV.